This entry is about one TCR beta chain. PCR employed 60 Vbeta and 13 Jbeta primers. Profiling relied on immunoSEQ multiplex PCR, and the TCRdb table lists in-frame clones only, not all of them. The sample gives 90,000 to 130,000 clones, around 79% of which show up once; under 1.5% is in the top ten. This record comes from a study of cytomegalovirus exposure and HLA in healthy donors. Study-wide context: The Caucasian-associated ancestry cluster contained about four fifths of the approximately 400 genotyped donors.

This CDR3 comprises 14 residues. Trimming shortened V by 0 bases and J by 2 bases, and 9 bases separated the two germline ends. Germline assignment: CDR1 SGDLS and CDR2 YYNGEE. The source of this sequence is a woman aged 25 to 39 in good health and CMV-seronegative. The chain is built from TRBV9 and TRBJ2-7; no firm D call. Sample: PBMCs. Here the CDR3 DNA reads TGTGCCAGCAGCGTAGGGCAGGCCACCTACGAGCAGTACTTC. As protein: CASSVGQATYEQYF.